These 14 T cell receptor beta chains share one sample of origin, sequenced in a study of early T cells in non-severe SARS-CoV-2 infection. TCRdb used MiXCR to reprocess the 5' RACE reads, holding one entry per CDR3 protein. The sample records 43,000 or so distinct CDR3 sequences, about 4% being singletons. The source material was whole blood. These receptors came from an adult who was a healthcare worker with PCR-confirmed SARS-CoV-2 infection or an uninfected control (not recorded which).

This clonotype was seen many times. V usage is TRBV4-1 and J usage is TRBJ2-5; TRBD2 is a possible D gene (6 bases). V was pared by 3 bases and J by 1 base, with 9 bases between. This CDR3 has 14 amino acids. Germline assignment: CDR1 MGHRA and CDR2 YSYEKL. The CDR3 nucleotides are TGCGCCAGCAGCCACCCGGGACTCCAAGAGACCCAGTACTTC. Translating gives CASSHPGLQETQYF.

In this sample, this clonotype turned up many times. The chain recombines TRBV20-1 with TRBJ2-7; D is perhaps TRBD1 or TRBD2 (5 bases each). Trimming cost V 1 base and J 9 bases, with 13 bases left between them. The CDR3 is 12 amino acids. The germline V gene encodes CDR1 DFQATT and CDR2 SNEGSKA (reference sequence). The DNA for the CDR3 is TGCAGTGCTAGAGGTGGGACCGACCGGCAGTACTTC. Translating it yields CSARGGTDRQYF.

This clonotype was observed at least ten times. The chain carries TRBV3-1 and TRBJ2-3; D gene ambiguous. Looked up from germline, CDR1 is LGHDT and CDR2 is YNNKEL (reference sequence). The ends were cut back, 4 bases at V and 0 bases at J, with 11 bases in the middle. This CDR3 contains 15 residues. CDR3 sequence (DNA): TGTGCCAGCAGCCTGACTCAGCCCAGCACAGATACGCAGTATTTT. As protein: CASSLTQPSTDTQYF.

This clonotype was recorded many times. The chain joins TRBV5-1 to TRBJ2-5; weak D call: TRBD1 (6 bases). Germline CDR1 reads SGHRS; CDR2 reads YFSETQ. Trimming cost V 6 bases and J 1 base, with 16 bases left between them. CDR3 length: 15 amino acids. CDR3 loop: CASTTGSGRQETQYF. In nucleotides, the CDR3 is TGCGCCAGCACCACAGGGTCGGGGCGCCAAGAGACCCAGTACTTC.

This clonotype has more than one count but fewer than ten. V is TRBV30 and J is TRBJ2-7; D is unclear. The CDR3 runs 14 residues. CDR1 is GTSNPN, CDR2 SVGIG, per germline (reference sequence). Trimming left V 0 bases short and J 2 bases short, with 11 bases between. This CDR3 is CAWSVIGLAYEQYF. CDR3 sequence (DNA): TGTGCCTGGAGTGTAATCGGGTTGGCCTACGAGCAGTACTTC.

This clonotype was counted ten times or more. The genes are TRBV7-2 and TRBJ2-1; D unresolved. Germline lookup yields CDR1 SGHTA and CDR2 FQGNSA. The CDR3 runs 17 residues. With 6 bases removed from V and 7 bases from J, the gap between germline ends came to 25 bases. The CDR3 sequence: CASSRHNADGLGNEQFF. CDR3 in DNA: TGTGCCAGCAGTAGACACAATGCGGACGGGCTGGGGAATGAGCAGTTCTTC.

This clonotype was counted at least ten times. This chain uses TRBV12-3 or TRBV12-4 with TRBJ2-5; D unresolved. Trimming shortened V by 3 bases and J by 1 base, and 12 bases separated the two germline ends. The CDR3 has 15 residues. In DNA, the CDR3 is TGTGCCAGCAGTTTTCAGCTCGGCCTCCAAGAGACCCAGTACTTC. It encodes CASSFQLGLQETQYF.

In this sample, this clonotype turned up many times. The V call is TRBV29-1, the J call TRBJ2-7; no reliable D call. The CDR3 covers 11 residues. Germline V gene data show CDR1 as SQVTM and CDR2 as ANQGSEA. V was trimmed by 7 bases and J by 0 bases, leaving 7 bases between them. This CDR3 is CSAQASYEQYF. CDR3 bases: TGCAGCGCCCAGGCCTCCTACGAGCAGTACTTC.

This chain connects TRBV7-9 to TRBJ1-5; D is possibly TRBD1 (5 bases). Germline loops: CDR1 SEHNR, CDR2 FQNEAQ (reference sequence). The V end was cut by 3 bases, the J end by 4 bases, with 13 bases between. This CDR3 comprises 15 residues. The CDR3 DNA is TGTGCCAGCAGCTTGGGGACCCTCGGGAATCAGCCCCAGCATTTT. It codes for CASSLGTLGNQPQHF. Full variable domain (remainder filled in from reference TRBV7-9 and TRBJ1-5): DTGVSQNPRHKITKRGQNVTFRCDPISEHNRLYWYRQTLGQGPEFLTYFQNEAQLEKSRLLSDRFSAERPKGSFSTLEIQRTEQGDSAMYLCASSLGTLGNQPQHFGDGTRLSIL.

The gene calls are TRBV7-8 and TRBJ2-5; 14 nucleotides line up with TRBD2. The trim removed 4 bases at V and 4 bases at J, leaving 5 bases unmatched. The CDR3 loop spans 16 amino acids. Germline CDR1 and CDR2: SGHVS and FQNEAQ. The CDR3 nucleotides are TGTGCCAGCAGCTCCCAGGGACTAGCGGGGGTAGAGACCCAGTACTTC. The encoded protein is CASSSQGLAGVETQYF.

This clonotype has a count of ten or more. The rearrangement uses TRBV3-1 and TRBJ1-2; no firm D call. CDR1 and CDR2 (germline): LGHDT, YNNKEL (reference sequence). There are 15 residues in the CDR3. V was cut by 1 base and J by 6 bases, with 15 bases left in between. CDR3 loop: CASSQANPRSNGYTF. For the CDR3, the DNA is TGTGCCAGCAGCCAAGCCAACCCGAGGTCAAATGGCTACACCTTC.

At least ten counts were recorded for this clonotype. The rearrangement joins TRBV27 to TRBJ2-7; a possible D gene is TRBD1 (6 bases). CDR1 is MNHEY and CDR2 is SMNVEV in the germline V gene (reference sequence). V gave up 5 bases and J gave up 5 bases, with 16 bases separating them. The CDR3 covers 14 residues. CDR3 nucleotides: TGTGCCAGCAGTGTGGCAACAGGGTCCCACGAGCAGTACTTC. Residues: CASSVATGSHEQYF.

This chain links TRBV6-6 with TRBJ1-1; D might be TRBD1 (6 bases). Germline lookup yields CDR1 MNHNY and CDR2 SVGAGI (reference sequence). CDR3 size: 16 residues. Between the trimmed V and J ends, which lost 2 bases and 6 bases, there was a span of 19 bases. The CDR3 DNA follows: TGTGCCAGCAGTTACGGGTCCCGGGTCAGGGGTTCTGAAGCTTTCTTT. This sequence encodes CASSYGSRVRGSEAFF.

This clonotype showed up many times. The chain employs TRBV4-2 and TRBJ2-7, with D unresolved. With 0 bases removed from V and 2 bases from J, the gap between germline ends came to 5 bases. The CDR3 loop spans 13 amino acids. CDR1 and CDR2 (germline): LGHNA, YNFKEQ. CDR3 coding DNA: TGTGCCAGCAGCCAAGATATTCCCTACGAGCAGTACTTC. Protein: CASSQDIPYEQYF.